Listed below are T cell receptor beta chains from one sample, sequenced in a study of CD8+CD57+ T cells in acquired aplastic anemia. TCRdb re-derived calls from the reads in MiXCR, one entry per CDR3 protein. The sample yields fewer than 200,000 distinct CDR3 sequences, 55% to 80% seen once. Sequenced input: sorted CD4+, CD8+, or CD8+CD57+ T cells (not recorded which) from PBMCs. The receptors here all came from a human donor in good health. Each CDR3 is given with its conserved first and last residue. The order of the fields is clone size, J gene, D gene, V gene, CDR3 DNA, CDR3 protein. A D gene is named only where the DNA matches it firmly. Only some rows state a clone size, as once, few, many or a class for expanded clones.

>few|TRBJ2-7|NA|TRBV20-1
TGCAGTGCGCGGTCGATAAAGGACGAGCAGTACTTC
CSARSIKDEQYF
>NA|TRBJ2-7|NA|TRBV5-1
TGCGCCAGCGGGCCCCGCCAGGGAAGCTCCTACGAGCAGTACTTC
CASGPRQGSSYEQYF
>NA|TRBJ1-4|TRBD1|TRBV20-1
TGCAGTGCTAGTGTGACAGGGGAAGGCGAAAAACTGTTTTTT
CSASVTGEGEKLFF
>NA|TRBJ2-3|NA|TRBV6-5
TGTGCCAGCAGTTCCGGGTCCTATCTCACAGATACGCAGTATTTT
CASSSGSYLTDTQYF
>NA|TRBJ1-1|NA|TRBV19
TGTGCCACCTTACGGGGTATTACGAACACTGAAGCTTTCTTT
CATLRGITNTEAFF
>many|TRBJ2-1|NA|TRBV24-1
TGTGCCACCAGTGACCCTGGGATGGGGGCAGACAATGAGCAGTTCTTC
CATSDPGMGADNEQFF
>NA|TRBJ2-3|NA|TRBV7-6
TGTGCCAGCAGCATGACGGCCGATACGCAGTATTTT
CASSMTADTQYF
>few|TRBJ2-1|NA|TRBV7-6
TGTGCCAGCAGCTCCCTCTGGTATGGGGACAATGAGCAGTTCTTC
CASSSLWYGDNEQFF
>NA|TRBJ2-1|TRBD2|TRBV9
TGTGCCAGCAGCCTTGGTAGGCGGGGGGGCAATGAGCAGTTCTTC
CASSLGRRGGNEQFF
>NA|TRBJ1-1|TRBD1|TRBV12-3/TRBV12-4
TGTGCCAGCAGTTTACCCAGACAGGGACGGACTGAAGCTTTCTTT
CASSLPRQGRTEAFF
>NA|TRBJ1-5|TRBD1|TRBV10-2
TGCGCCAGCAGTGCCCCGACAGGGGGTATTGGCAATCAGCCCCAGCATTTT
CASSAPTGGIGNQPQHF
>NA|TRBJ1-6|NA|TRBV11-2
TGTGCCAGCAGCTTAGTGATCAATTCACCCCTCCACTTT
CASSLVINSPLHF
>NA|TRBJ1-6|NA|TRBV10-2
TGCGCCAGCAGTGAAGGGCAGACCTATAATTCACCCCTCCACTTT
CASSEGQTYNSPLHF
>NA|TRBJ2-5|NA|TRBV20-1
TGCAGTGCTAGGAGGAGGACCCAAGAGACCCAGTACTTC
CSARRRTQETQYF
>many|TRBJ2-3|NA|TRBV7-2
TGTGCCAGCAGCAGAGGACAGTTTAGCACAGATACGCAGTATTTT
CASSRGQFSTDTQYF
>NA|TRBJ2-2|NA|TRBV11-2
TGTGCCAGCAGTCAAGGGGGAACCGGGGAGCTGTTTTTT
CASSQGGTGELFF
>few|TRBJ2-3|NA|TRBV25-1
TGTGCCAGCGGGGGCACAGATACGCAGTATTTT
CASGGTDTQYF
>NA|TRBJ1-4|TRBD1|TRBV20-1
TGCAGTGCTAGAGATCTAACAGGGGGAGAAAAACTGTTTTTT
CSARDLTGGEKLFF
>NA|TRBJ1-2|NA|TRBV12-3/TRBV12-4
TGTGCCAGCAGTCTACAGGGTGACTATGGCTACACCTTC
CASSLQGDYGYTF
>few|TRBJ2-1|TRBD2|TRBV5-1
TGCGCCAGCAGCTTGGATCTAGCGGGGAGTGGTGAGCAGTTCTTC
CASSLDLAGSGEQFF
>NA|TRBJ2-1|TRBD2|TRBV20-1
TGCAGTGCCCGGGAGGCTAGCGGGATGACAGGTAATGAGCAGTTCTTC
CSAREASGMTGNEQFF
>NA|TRBJ1-6|NA|TRBV20-1
TGCAGTGCACCGGACGGGATCTGGCCCCTCCACTTT
CSAPDGIWPLHF
>NA|TRBJ2-6|NA|TRBV29-1
TGCAGCGTTTTCTCTTCCCCCGGCCGGGATGGGGCCAACGTCCTGACTTTC
CSVFSSPGRDGANVLTF
>NA|TRBJ2-7|TRBD1|TRBV20-1
TGCAGTGCTTTAGGACAGGGGAGCTCCCTTAGCAAGTACTTC
CSALGQGSSLSKYF
>NA|TRBJ1-1|NA|TRBV2
TGTGCCAGTCAATCCCGGGGTGGTATCGATGAAGCTTTCTTT
CASQSRGGIDEAFF
>few|TRBJ1-6|NA|TRBV20-1
TGCAGTGCTCGACCGGGATCAGGGGATTCACCCCTCCACTTT
CSARPGSGDSPLHF
>NA|TRBJ2-3|TRBD1|TRBV24-1
TGTGCCACCAGTGACGACAGGGGGCGCAGGGGGCGCACAGATACGCAGTATTTT
CATSDDRGRRGRTDTQYF
>NA|TRBJ2-3|NA|TRBV10-3
TGTGCCATCAGTCAACAGGACGGCTCGCAGTATTTT
CAISQQDGSQYF
>NA|TRBJ1-1|NA|TRBV2
TGTGCCAGCAGTGAAGCGCGGCAGGGGAGGAAGGAAGCTTTCTTT
CASSEARQGRKEAFF
>many|TRBJ1-3|TRBD1|TRBV14
TGTGCCAGCAGCCGAACAGGGGGGACCTCTGGAAACACCATATATTTT
CASSRTGGTSGNTIYF
>few|TRBJ1-5|NA|TRBV7-2
TGTGCCAGCAGCTTGGGGTCGGGCCAGCCCCAGCATTTT
CASSLGSGQPQHF
>NA|TRBJ2-3|NA|TRBV5-1
TGCGCCAGCAGCTTGGAAGGGTATCGCACAGATACGCAGTATTTT
CASSLEGYRTDTQYF
>few|TRBJ2-7|TRBD1|TRBV4-2
TGTGCCAGCAGCCGGCGGACAGGCTACTACGAGCAGTACTTC
CASSRRTGYYEQYF
>few|TRBJ2-1|NA|TRBV29-1
TGCAGCGTGCCAGACTACAATGAGCAGTTCTTC
CSVPDYNEQFF
>NA|TRBJ2-7|NA|TRBV29-1
TGCAGCGTTGGCCCTCGCGTTGACGAGCAGTACTTC
CSVGPRVDEQYF
>NA|TRBJ2-3|TRBD1|TRBV10-1
TGCGCCAGCAGTGCCATTAGGCGGGAGGACAGGGGGTTGTGCCGTGGGACAGATACGCAGTATTTT
CASSAIRREDRGLCRGTDTQYF
>NA|TRBJ2-2|NA|TRBV24-1
TGTGCCACCAGTGTCCGGACGGGGACCGGGGAGCTGTTTTTT
CATSVRTGTGELFF
>NA|TRBJ1-5|NA|TRBV2
TGTGCCAGCGGCAGGGGCAATCAGCCCCAGCATTTT
CASGRGNQPQHF
>NA|TRBJ2-3|NA|TRBV7-2
TGTGCCAGCAGCTCACTCGGACAGAGAGGATCAGATACGCAGTATTTT
CASSSLGQRGSDTQYF
>once|TRBJ2-2|NA|TRBV20-1
TGCAGTGCTAGAGTCGGGGTCACCGGGGAGCTGTTTTTT
CSARVGVTGELFF
>many|TRBJ2-1|TRBD1|TRBV15
TGTGCCACCAGCAATATGGGACAGGGGGACGGCCATGAGCAGTTCTTC
CATSNMGQGDGHEQFF
>NA|TRBJ1-1|NA|TRBV4-1
TGCGCCAGCAGCCCAAATCCGACGGGGAACACTGAAGCTTTCTTT
CASSPNPTGNTEAFF
>many|TRBJ2-1|TRBD2|TRBV14
TGTGCCAGCAGCCTCGGAGGGACTAGCGGCTACAATGAGCAGTTCTTC
CASSLGGTSGYNEQFF
>few|TRBJ2-7|NA|TRBV6-5
TGTGCCAGCAGTTACTCCCGGGGCTCTTCCTACGAGCAGTACTTC
CASSYSRGSSYEQYF
>NA|TRBJ2-7|TRBD1|TRBV7-9
TGTGCCAGCAGGGGACAGGGAACCTACGAGCAGTACTTC
CASRGQGTYEQYF
>NA|TRBJ2-1|TRBD2|TRBV24-1
TGTGCCACCAGTGAAACTAGCGCCAGCTCCTACAATGAGCAGTTCTTC
CATSETSASSYNEQFF
>NA|TRBJ2-1|NA|TRBV15
TGTGCCACCAGCAGAGCGTCTACAGGGATGATGGAGCAGTTCTTC
CATSRASTGMMEQFF
>many|TRBJ2-7|TRBD2|TRBV2
TGTGCCAGCAGGGGGGGGGAAGCCTACGAGCAGTACTTC
CASRGGEAYEQYF
>once|TRBJ2-3|NA|TRBV7-3
TGTGCTAGCAGCCCTTTACAGATCACAGATACGCAGTATTTT
CASSPLQITDTQYF
>once|TRBJ2-7|NA|TRBV5-1
TGCGCCAGCAGCGGCGCTTTGGGACGGAATACGGGCGAGCAGTACTTC
CASSGALGRNTGEQYF